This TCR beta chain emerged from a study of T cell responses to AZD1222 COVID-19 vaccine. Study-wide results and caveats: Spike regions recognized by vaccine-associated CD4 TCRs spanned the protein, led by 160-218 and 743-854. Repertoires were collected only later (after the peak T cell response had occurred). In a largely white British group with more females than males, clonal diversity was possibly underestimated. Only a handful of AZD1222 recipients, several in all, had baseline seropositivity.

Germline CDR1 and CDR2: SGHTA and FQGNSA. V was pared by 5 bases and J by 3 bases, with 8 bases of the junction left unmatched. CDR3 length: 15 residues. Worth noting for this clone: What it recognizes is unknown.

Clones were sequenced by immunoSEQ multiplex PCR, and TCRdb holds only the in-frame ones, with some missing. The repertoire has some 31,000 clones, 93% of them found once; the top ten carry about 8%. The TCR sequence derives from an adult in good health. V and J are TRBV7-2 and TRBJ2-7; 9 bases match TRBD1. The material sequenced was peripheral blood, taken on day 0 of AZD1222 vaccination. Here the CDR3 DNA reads TGTGCCAGCAGCCACGACAGGGGGGAGCACTACGAGCAGTACTTC. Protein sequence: CASSHDRGEHYEQYF.